These T cell receptor beta chains were read from a single sample in a study of radiotherapy plus CTLA-4 blockade in lung cancer. Assay: immunoSEQ multiplex PCR; the TCRdb copy retains only in-frame clones and omits some. The sample carries 81,000 or so clones, about four fifths recorded once. The specimen was peripheral blood, collected from a patient treated with radiotherapy plus ipilimumab. The receptors here all came from a human donor with non-small cell lung cancer whose response to radiotherapy plus ipilimumab could not be evaluated. Some clones in this sample may be carry-over from other donors' samples. Both conserved end residues are part of each CDR3. Fields, in order: clone size, J gene, V gene, D gene, CDR3 DNA, CDR3 protein. D genes are given only for firm matches. Size is omitted from some rows. Given values are once, few, many or a class for expanded clones.

NA | TRBJ2-3 | TRBV27 | TRBD2 | TGTGCCAGTAGACGGGGGGGATTGAACACAGATACGCAGTATTTT | CASRRGGLNTDTQYF
NA | TRBJ1-1 | TRBV7-8 | TRBD1 | TGTGCCAGCACTCAACAGGGGACGGACACTGAAGCTTTCTTT | CASTQQGTDTEAFF
NA | TRBJ1-2 | TRBV5-1 | NA | TGCGCCAGCAGCTTTGATCCCGGGACAAGATATGGCTACACCTTC | CASSFDPGTRYGYTF
NA | TRBJ1-5 | TRBV10-3 | TRBD1 | TGTGCCATCAGTGACAGGGGGCTAGGCAATCAGCCCCAGCATTTT | CAISDRGLGNQPQHF
NA | TRBJ1-1 | TRBV11-2 | NA | TGTGCCAGCAGCTTAGCGTTGAACACTGAAGCTTTCTTT | CASSLALNTEAFF
NA | TRBJ2-7 | TRBV18 | TRBD1 | TGTGCCAGCTCACTCAATCATCAGGACAGGGGGCTAGAGCAGTACTTC | CASSLNHQDRGLEQYF
once | TRBJ1-1 | TRBV5-4 | NA | TGTGCCAGCAGCTTGGCCCCCACCAGGGCGAACACTGAAGCTTTCTTT | CASSLAPTRANTEAFF
NA | TRBJ1-3 | TRBV2 | NA | TGTGCCAGCAGTGTTACAAGCTCTGGAAACACCATATATTTT | CASSVTSSGNTIYF
NA | TRBJ2-3 | TRBV6-1 | TRBD2 | TGTGCCAGCAGTGAAGTCCTAGCGGGGGGACACGTTCCGCAGTATTTT | CASSEVLAGGHVPQYF
NA | TRBJ2-7 | TRBV2 | TRBD1 | TGTGCCAGCACTGGACAGGCTCAACCCCCCTACGAGCAGTACTTC | CASTGQAQPPYEQYF
few | TRBJ1-4 | TRBV10-3 | NA | TGTGCCGCAACGGACGGAGGTAATGAAAAACTGTTTTTT | CAATDGGNEKLFF
once | TRBJ1-5 | TRBV28 | TRBD1 | TGTGCCAGCAGTTTATACGGACAGGGGAACAGCAATCAGCCCCAGCATTTT | CASSLYGQGNSNQPQHF
NA | TRBJ2-3 | TRBV29-1 | NA | TGCAGCGTTGACCCAGAGCGGGCCCTCACAGATACGCAGTATTTT | CSVDPERALTDTQYF
once | TRBJ2-7 | TRBV6-5 | TRBD1 | TGTGCCAGCAGCCGTCAGGGGGATTACGCCTACGAGCAGTACTTC | CASSRQGDYAYEQYF
NA | TRBJ1-6 | TRBV6-1 | TRBD1 | TGTGCCAGCGGTAATCCCGGGACAGGGAATTCACCCCTCCACTTT | CASGNPGTGNSPLHF
NA | TRBJ1-2 | TRBV7-2 | TRBD1 | TGTGCCAGCAGCTTCGCCGGGACAGGGGACGGGGCTAACTATGGCTACACCTTC | CASSFAGTGDGANYGYTF
NA | TRBJ2-5 | TRBV7-6 | NA | TGTGCCAGCAGCTTAGGACAGGTGTTAGAGACCCAGTACTTC | CASSLGQVLETQYF
NA | TRBJ2-5 | TRBV7-9 | TRBD2 | TGTGCCAGCAGCTTTTACGGGACTAGCGGGCAAGAGACCCAGTACTTC | CASSFYGTSGQETQYF
NA | TRBJ2-5 | TRBV6-1 | TRBD2 | TGTGCCAGCAGCCCGGGACTAGAGGGAACCCAGTACTTC | CASSPGLEGTQYF
NA | TRBJ1-5 | TRBV4-3 | TRBD1 | TGCGCCAGCAGCTCAGGACAGGGGGCAAAACAGCCCCAGCATTTT | CASSSGQGAKQPQHF
NA | TRBJ2-5 | TRBV4-1 | TRBD2 | TGCGCCAGCAGTACGGGGGGGCAAAGGGAGACCCAGTACTTC | CASSTGGQRETQYF
NA | TRBJ1-1 | TRBV28 | NA | TGTGCCAGCAGTTTAGTAATGAACACTGAAGCTTTCTTT | CASSLVMNTEAFF
once | TRBJ2-3 | TRBV5-1 | NA | TGCGCCAGCGCGCGGGCCACAGATACGCAGTATTTT | CASARATDTQYF
NA | TRBJ1-1 | TRBV5-4 | TRBD1 | TGTGCCAGCATCGGGACAGGGGACACTGAAGCTTTCTTT | CASIGTGDTEAFF
few | TRBJ2-7 | TRBV13 | NA | TGTGCCAGCAGCCACGACGGGGGGCAGTCCTACGAGCAGTACTTC | CASSHDGGQSYEQYF
NA | TRBJ2-4 | TRBV18 | TRBD1 | TGTGCCAGCTCACCACCGACAGGGCGTGTGGAAAACATTCAGTACTTC | CASSPPTGRVENIQYF
NA | TRBJ2-7 | TRBV5-1 | TRBD2 | TGCGCCAGCAGCTTGGGGACTAGCGGGGGGTATTCCTACGAGCAGTACTTC | CASSLGTSGGYSYEQYF
NA | TRBJ2-3 | TRBV28 | NA | TGTGCCAGCAGTCCGGTTCAGTCGGGAGATACGCAGTATTTT | CASSPVQSGDTQYF
NA | TRBJ2-3 | TRBV4-1 | NA | TGCGCCAGCAGCCAAGTATTGGATACGCAGTATTTT | CASSQVLDTQYF
NA | TRBJ2-7 | TRBV28 | NA | TGTGCCAGCAGTTTTCGGGCCTACGAGCAGTACTTC | CASSFRAYEQYF
few | TRBJ1-2 | TRBV11-2 | TRBD1 | TGTGCCAGCAGCCCAGAACGGGACAGGGGTGGCTACACCTTC | CASSPERDRGGYTF
NA | TRBJ1-1 | TRBV19 | NA | TGTGCCAGTAGCCTCCAGGGCAGGAACACTGAAGCTTTCTTT | CASSLQGRNTEAFF
NA | TRBJ1-1 | TRBV4-1 | NA | TGCGCCAGCAGCCAACGGACAGTTGAAATGAACACTGAAGCTTTCTTT | CASSQRTVEMNTEAFF
NA | TRBJ1-1 | TRBV6-1 | NA | TGTGCCAGCAGTAACCGGGGCACTGAAGCTTTCTTT | CASSNRGTEAFF
few | TRBJ2-1 | TRBV9 | TRBD2 | TGTGCCAGCAGCGTAGGAGGTAGCGGGGGGTTTCATGAGCAGTTCTTC | CASSVGGSGGFHEQFF
NA | TRBJ1-2 | TRBV28 | NA | TGTGCCAGCAGTTTCACTGCTAGAGGCTACACCTTC | CASSFTARGYTF
NA | TRBJ2-7 | TRBV7-2 | TRBD2 | TGTGCCAGCAGCCCCACGGGGAGGGCCCCTACCAGCTTC | CASSPTGRAPTSF
NA | TRBJ2-5 | TRBV5-1 | TRBD2 | TGCGCCAGCAGCTTAAAGACTAGCGGGGGGTATAGGGAGACCCAGTACTTC | CASSLKTSGGYRETQYF
NA | TRBJ2-7 | TRBV19 | NA | TGTGCCAGTAGTCGTCCGGGGGAGCAGTACTTC | CASSRPGEQYF
NA | TRBJ2-3 | TRBV13 | TRBD2 | TGTGCCAGCAGCCTCTGGAGCGGGGGGGCTGCAGATACGCAGTATTTT | CASSLWSGGAADTQYF
NA | TRBJ1-4 | TRBV5-8 | NA | TGTGCCAGCAGCTTCCCAAGTGGAGAAAAGCTGTTTTTT | CASSFPSGEKLFF
NA | TRBJ1-1 | TRBV29-1 | NA | TGCAGCGTTGAAGATAGGTCCGCTAGCACTGAAGCTTTCTTT | CSVEDRSASTEAFF
NA | TRBJ2-3 | TRBV5-1 | TRBD2 | TGCGCCAGCAGCCTGAGCGGGGGGGCCACAGATACGCAGTATTTT | CASSLSGGATDTQYF
NA | TRBJ2-3 | TRBV29-1 | NA | TGCAGCGTTGGCCGAGAAGATACGCAGTATTTT | CSVGREDTQYF
once | TRBJ2-2 | TRBV4-3 | TRBD2 | TGCGCCAGCAGCCAAAAACCTCCCCACTGGGAGGGCACCGGGGAGCTGTTTTTT | CASSQKPPHWEGTGELFF
NA | TRBJ1-4 | TRBV5-1 | TRBD1 | TGCGCCAGCAGCTTAGGACAGGGACTAACTAATGAAAAACTGTTTTTT | CASSLGQGLTNEKLFF
NA | TRBJ2-1 | TRBV7-2 | NA | TGTGCCAGCCGAGGAGGGTTGAATGAGCAGTTCTTC | CASRGGLNEQFF
NA | TRBJ1-2 | TRBV7-2 | TRBD1 | TGTGCCAGCAGCTTAGACAGGGGGCCCCATTATGGCTACACCTTC | CASSLDRGPHYGYTF
once | TRBJ2-5 | TRBV28 | TRBD1 | TGTGCCAGCAGTTTGCCGACAGGGGGTCTAGAGACCCAGTACTTC | CASSLPTGGLETQYF
NA | TRBJ1-1 | TRBV28 | NA | TGTGCCAGCAGTTCGTTGATTGAGGAAGCTTTCTTT | CASSSLIEEAFF
NA | TRBJ1-3 | TRBV2 | NA | TGTGCCAGCAGGACCCAAGTCGGAGGCACCATATATTTT | CASRTQVGGTIYF